The clone carrying this T cell receptor (beta chain) appeared a few times. The target antigen is unknown. The record originates from a study of regulatory T cells in long-lasting Graves disease. About the research overall: Persistence in Graves' disease denoted antithyroid drug use beyond 5 years alongside positive TSH receptor antibodies.

Points from the study as a whole: Whereas roughly 1,000 public clonotypes were shared by new patients, persistent patients shared more, at over 2,500.

The CDR3 extends over 16 amino acids. The ends lost 7 bases at V and 3 bases at J; junction bases unmatched: 14. Germline CDR1 SNHLY, CDR2 FYNNEI. Documented time point: persistent/refractory GD, antithyroid drugs over 5 years with positive TRAb. The TCR library was made from RNA extracted from PBMCs. Arm-PCR of CDR3 regions and iRepertoire HTBI primers were the basis on which TCR beta libraries were built. A single record per CDR3 protein comes from TCRdb applying MiXCR to the multiplex PCR reads. The sample has around 300,000 distinct CDR3 sequences; 20% to 25% are singletons. The genes are TRBV2 and TRBJ1-1, with 7 bases fitting TRBD1. The material was peripheral blood mononuclear cells (PBMCs), obtained when the disease was refractory, from a patient treated with antithyroid drugs. The TCR originated in a female donor with Graves disease. The chain's CDR3 is CASIKTVQGLDTEAFF. The CDR3 nucleotides read TGTGCCAGCATAAAAACGGTACAGGGGTTAGACACTGAAGCTTTCTTT.